These 27 T cell receptor beta chains came from one sample sequenced in a study of blood T cell repertoires in COVID-19 (dated by TCRdb to about 2020). Libraries were prepared through the immunoSEQ multiplex PCR assay. The table was pulled from immuneACCESS by TCRdb, which kept in-frame rearrangements only. Such tables lose some clones; where checked, under half of the loss comes from unresolved V genes, and the rest has no known cause. This sample comprises about 300,000 clones, around 85% of them detected only once. The ten most abundant clones make up about 2.5% of the sample. Input material: PBMCs or T cells enriched from blood (not recorded which). The receptors were gathered from a woman aged 45-59 years who had recovered from COVID-19.

The chain employs TRBV6-2 or TRBV6-3 and TRBJ1-2; possible D gene TRBD1, 6 bases. Germline lookup yields CDR1 MNHEY and CDR2 SVGEGT. Between the trimmed V and J ends, which lost 5 bases and 5 bases, there was a span of 12 bases. The CDR3 extends over 13 amino acids. CDR3 DNA: TGTGCCAGCAGTCGGACAGCTCTTTATGGCTACACCTTC. This codes for CASSRTALYGYTF.

This clone occurred a few times. V usage is TRBV2 and J usage is TRBJ2-1, with 7 bases that match TRBD1. V lost 4 bases and J lost 10; bases outside the gene matches: 7. The germline V gene encodes CDR1 SNHLY and CDR2 FYNNEI. This CDR3 spans 13 amino acids. CDR3 residues: CASSVLEGGEQFF. CDR3 DNA sequence: TGTGCCAGCAGTGTGCTCGAAGGGGGCGAGCAGTTCTTC.

The chain uses TRBV29-1 and TRBJ1-2; D call uncertain. CDR1 SQVTM and CDR2 ANQGSEA come from the germline V gene. Trimming removed 1 base from V and 4 bases from J, with 13 bases in between. This CDR3 has 14 residues. CDR3 DNA sequence: TGCAGCGTTGAAGGCAAGGAGGGAACCTATGGCTACACCTTC. It yields the protein CSVEGKEGTYGYTF.

The rearrangement links TRBV6-2 or TRBV6-3 to TRBJ2-7, with D perhaps matching TRBD2 (5 bases). The CDR3 has 11 amino acids. Germline assignment: CDR1 MNHEY and CDR2 SVGEGT. Trimming stripped 3 bases from V and 6 bases from J, with 6 bases between. The CDR3 DNA reads TGTGCCAGCAGTTATCGGGGCGAGCAGTACTTC. Translating it yields CASSYRGEQYF.

The J gene is TRBJ1-1, the V gene TRBV7-9; no firm D call. V was cut by 1 base and J by 5 bases, with 11 bases left in between. The germline V gene has CDR1 SEHNR and CDR2 FQNEAQ (reference sequence). This CDR3 comprises 14 residues. The CDR3 sequence: CASSLVGERTEAFF. CDR3 bases: TGTGCCAGCAGCTTAGTCGGGGAGAGGACTGAAGCTTTCTTT.

The rearrangement uses TRBV11-1 and TRBJ1-6, with 9 bases matching TRBD1. V lost 5 bases, J lost 9 bases, and 8 bases stayed unmatched. Germline V gene data show CDR1 as SGHAT and CDR2 as FQDESV (reference sequence). This CDR3 comprises 15 residues. CDR3 sequence reads: CASSLEYRGLSPLHF. CDR3 in DNA: TGTGCCAGCAGCCTCGAATACAGGGGGCTTTCACCCCTCCACTTT.

The chain is built from TRBV30 and TRBJ2-6; the D gene is possibly TRBD1 (7 bases). Germline CDR1 is GTSNPN and CDR2 is SVGIG (reference sequence). V was cut by 8 bases and J by 4 bases, with 18 bases left in between. The CDR3 is made up of 15 amino acids. CDR3 loop: CAHTRGAAGANVLTF. CDR3 coding DNA: TGTGCCCACACCAGGGGGGCGGCGGGGGCCAACGTCCTGACTTTC.

The V gene is TRBV7-9, the J gene TRBJ1-1; D remains unclear. Trimming removed 0 bases at V and 2 bases at J, with 10 bases between. Germline V lookup: CDR1 SEHNR, CDR2 FQNEAQ (reference sequence). This CDR3 has 15 amino acids. CDR3 region: CASSLARANNTEAFF. For the CDR3, the DNA is TGTGCCAGCAGCTTAGCGAGGGCCAATAACACTGAAGCTTTCTTT.

The chain uses TRBV2 and TRBJ2-5; D uncertain. The CDR3 runs to 12 residues. CDR1 is SNHLY, CDR2 FYNNEI, per germline. Between the trimmed V and J ends, which lost 2 bases and 5 bases, there was a span of 6 bases. This CDR3 is CASSELVETQYF. DNA of the CDR3: TGTGCCAGCAGTGAACTCGTTGAGACCCAGTACTTC.

V and J are TRBV2 and TRBJ1-5; TRBD1 matches at 10 bases. Looked up from germline, CDR1 is SNHLY and CDR2 is FYNNEI. The CDR3 is 15 amino acids. Trimming removed 6 bases from V and 1 base from J; junction bases left unmatched: 3. The CDR3 coding sequence is TGTGCCAGCAGGGGACAGGGGACGAGCAATCAGCCCCAGCATTTT. Translated, it gives CASRGQGTSNQPQHF.

This clone showed up just once. This chain uses TRBV5-1 with TRBJ1-2; 7 positions match TRBD1. V lost 4 bases and J lost 5; bases outside the gene matches: 11. In germline, CDR1 is SGHRS, CDR2 YFSETQ. CDR3 length: 15 residues. CDR3 in amino acids: CASSPGTGQDYGYTF. In DNA form, the CDR3 reads TGCGCCAGCAGCCCCGGGACCGGACAGGATTATGGCTACACCTTC.

There are a few counts of this clone. The chain links TRBV5-1 to TRBJ2-1; tentatively, D is TRBD2 (6 bases). CDR1 and CDR2 from the germline V gene are SGHRS and YFSETQ. This CDR3 is built from 16 residues. Trimming stripped 4 bases from V and 8 bases from J, with 22 bases between. CDR3 coding DNA: TGCGCCAGCAGCCCAGGTCAGGCGGGAACCCACCATGAGCAGTTCTTC. Protein: CASSPGQAGTHHEQFF.

The V and J genes are TRBV28 and TRBJ1-5; D perhaps matches TRBD1 (6 bases). V was trimmed by 4 bases and J by 2 bases, leaving 18 bases between them. Germline CDR1 MDHEN, CDR2 SYDVKM. This CDR3 comprises 17 residues. The CDR3 is CASSSLKTGSGNQPQHF. In DNA form, the CDR3 reads TGTGCCAGCAGTTCCCTTAAGACAGGCTCGGGCAATCAGCCCCAGCATTTT.

The rearrangement uses TRBV3-1 (or the pseudogene TRBV3-2) and TRBJ1-2, with D possibly TRBD1 on 5 matching bases. The CDR3 is 15 residues long. Trimming shortened V by 1 base and J by 3 bases, and 12 bases separated the two germline ends. Germline assignment: CDR1 LGHDT and CDR2 YNNKEL (reference sequence). In nucleotides, the CDR3 is TGTGCCAGCAGCCAAGTCTCGGGGGTGGACTATGGCTACACCTTC. This sequence encodes CASSQVSGVDYGYTF.

This chain uses TRBV9 with TRBJ2-2; 7 bases are a match to TRBD1. Germline V CDR1 and CDR2: SGDLS, YYNGEE. Unmatched junction bases numbered 3, after V lost 0 bases and J lost 1 base. This CDR3 has 16 residues. CDR3 coding DNA: TGTGCCAGCAGCGTAGCTCCAGGGGGGAACACCGGGGAGCTGTTTTTT. This codes for CASSVAPGGNTGELFF.

This chain links TRBV19 with TRBJ2-1; D unclear. V dropped 3 bases and J dropped 3 bases, with 9 bases sitting between them. In germline, CDR1 is LNHDA, CDR2 SQIVND (reference sequence). This CDR3 comprises 14 residues. The CDR3 here is CASSIIESYNEQFF. CDR3 DNA: TGTGCCAGTAGTATTATCGAGAGCTACAATGAGCAGTTCTTC.

The CDR3 is CASSLWGGRSYEQYF. In DNA, the CDR3 is TGTGCCAGCAGTTTATGGGGGGGACGCTCCTACGAGCAGTACTTC. This rearrangement joins TRBV28 to TRBJ2-7; D is possibly TRBD2 (6 bases). The CDR3 is 15 amino acids. The V and J ends lost 0 bases and 0 bases respectively, with 9 bases between them. In germline, CDR1 is MDHEN, CDR2 SYDVKM.

The chain is built from TRBV6-5 and TRBJ2-7; no definite D call. Trimming took 5 bases from V and 0 from J, leaving 14 bases between them. CDR1 is MNHEY, CDR2 SVGAGI, per germline. The CDR3 contains 15 residues. The CDR3 DNA reads TGTGCCAGCAGTCAGATTACTATGAGCTCCTACGAGCAGTACTTC. This encodes CASSQITMSSYEQYF.

In its sample, this clone was seen a few times. This chain connects TRBV12-3 or TRBV12-4 to TRBJ1-1; possible D gene TRBD1, 5 bases. There are 12 residues in the CDR3. With 2 bases removed from V and 10 bases from J, the gap between germline ends came to 11 bases. CDR3 region: CASSLMSGGAFF. Here the CDR3 DNA reads TGTGCCAGCAGTTTAATGTCGGGGGGAGCTTTCTTT.

The J gene is TRBJ2-7, the V gene TRBV19; 12 nucleotides align to TRBD2. CDR3 size: 16 residues. CDR1 is LNHDA, CDR2 SQIVND, per germline (reference sequence). Germline trimming cut 6 bases from V and 3 bases from J; bases unmatched to any gene: 9. The CDR3 here is CASRRTLAGGLYEQYF. The CDR3 DNA reads TGTGCCAGTAGACGAACGCTAGCGGGGGGGCTCTACGAGCAGTACTTC.

The chain couples TRBV28 to TRBJ2-3; 9 nucleotides agree with TRBD2. Germline loops: CDR1 MDHEN, CDR2 SYDVKM. With 4 bases clipped from V and 2 bases from J, the junction kept 7 bases outside the gene matches. CDR3 length equals 16 residues. The DNA for the CDR3 is TGTGCCAGCAGTTCCTCCTCTAGCGGGATCACAGATACGCAGTATTTT. It translates to CASSSSSSGITDTQYF. Together with reference TRBV28 and TRBJ2-3, the CDR3 gives the full variable domain: DVKVTQSSRYLVKRTGEKVFLECVQDMDHENMFWYRQDPGLGLRLIYFSYDVKMKEKGDIPEGYSVSREKKERFSLILESASTNQTSMYLCASSSSSSGITDTQYFGPGTRLTVL.

J is TRBJ1-5 and V is TRBV30; 8 bases align to TRBD1. The ends lost 7 bases at V and 4 bases at J; junction bases unmatched: 6. This CDR3 region has 13 residues. Germline V gives CDR1 GTSNPN, CDR2 SVGIG (reference sequence). For the CDR3, the DNA is TGTGCCTTTGACAGGGGTGTTAATCAGCCCCAGCATTTT. Its protein is CAFDRGVNQPQHF.

This clone has a single count. The chain uses TRBV19 and TRBJ2-7; D might be TRBD1 (7 bases). CDR3 length: 14 amino acids. CDR1 and CDR2 (germline): LNHDA, SQIVND (reference sequence). V dropped 6 bases and J dropped 6 bases, with 18 bases sitting between them. CDR3 amino acids: CASRYESGGGEQYF. The CDR3 nucleotides read TGTGCCAGTAGATATGAGTCAGGGGGAGGCGAGCAGTACTTC.

J is TRBJ1-1 and V is TRBV30; D might be TRBD1 (5 bases). There are 13 residues in the CDR3. The V end was cut by 1 base, the J end by 5 bases, with 11 bases between. CDR1 is GTSNPN and CDR2 is SVGIG in the germline V gene (reference sequence). CDR3 sequence reads: CAWSDRLVTEAFF. Here the CDR3 DNA reads TGTGCCTGGAGTGACAGGTTGGTTACTGAAGCTTTCTTT.

The V and J genes are TRBV7-6 and TRBJ2-7; TRBD2 is a possible D gene (6 bases). The CDR3 extends over 12 amino acids. V gave up 1 base and J gave up 7 bases, with 8 bases separating them. Looked up from germline, CDR1 is SGHVS and CDR2 is FNYEAQ. CDR3 sequence reads: CASSLGGVEQYF. CDR3 nucleotides: TGTGCCAGCAGCTTAGGGGGGGTTGAGCAGTACTTC.

The rearrangement uses TRBV7-2 and TRBJ2-3, with 11 bases lining up with TRBD2. The ends lost 5 bases at V and 5 bases at J; junction bases unmatched: 6. Germline V gene data show CDR1 as SGHTA and CDR2 as FQGNSA. The CDR3 is 15 residues long. The CDR3 coding sequence is TGTGCCAGCAGCCCCCTAGCGGGAGGCCAAGATACGCAGTATTTT. It codes for CASSPLAGGQDTQYF.

Only one count was recorded for this clone. The gene calls are TRBV28 and TRBJ2-1; TRBD2 matches 10 bases. Looked up from germline, CDR1 is MDHEN and CDR2 is SYDVKM. V trimming: 5 bases; J trimming: 8 bases; junction bases outside the gene matches: 12. The CDR3 length is 16 residues. The CDR3 DNA reads TGTGCCAGCAGTCCCTTTGAGCGGGGGGGCAAAGATGAGCAGTTCTTC. Translating it yields CASSPFERGGKDEQFF.